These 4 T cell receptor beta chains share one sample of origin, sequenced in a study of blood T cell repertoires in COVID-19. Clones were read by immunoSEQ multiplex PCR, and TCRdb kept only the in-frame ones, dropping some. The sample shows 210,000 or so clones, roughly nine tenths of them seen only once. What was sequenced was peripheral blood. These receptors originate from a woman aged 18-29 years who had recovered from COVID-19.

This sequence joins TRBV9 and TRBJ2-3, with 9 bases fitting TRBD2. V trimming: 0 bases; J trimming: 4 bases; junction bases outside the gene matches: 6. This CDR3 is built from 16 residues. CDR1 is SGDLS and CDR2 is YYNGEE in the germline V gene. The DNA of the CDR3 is TGTGCCAGCAGCGTAGGTTCTAGCGGGAATTCAGATACGCAGTATTTT. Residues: CASSVGSSGNSDTQYF.

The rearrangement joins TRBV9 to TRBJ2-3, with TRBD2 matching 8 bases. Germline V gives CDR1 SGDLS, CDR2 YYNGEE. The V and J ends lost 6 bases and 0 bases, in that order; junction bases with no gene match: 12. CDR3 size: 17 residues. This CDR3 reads CASNRNGGATSTDTQYF. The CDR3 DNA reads TGTGCCAGCAATAGAAACGGGGGGGCTACTAGCACAGATACGCAGTATTTT.

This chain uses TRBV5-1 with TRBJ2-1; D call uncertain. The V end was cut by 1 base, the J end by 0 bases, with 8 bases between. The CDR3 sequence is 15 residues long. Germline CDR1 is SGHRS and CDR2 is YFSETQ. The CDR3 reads CASSLQKSSYNEQFF. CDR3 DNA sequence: TGCGCCAGCAGCTTGCAGAAAAGCTCCTACAATGAGCAGTTCTTC.

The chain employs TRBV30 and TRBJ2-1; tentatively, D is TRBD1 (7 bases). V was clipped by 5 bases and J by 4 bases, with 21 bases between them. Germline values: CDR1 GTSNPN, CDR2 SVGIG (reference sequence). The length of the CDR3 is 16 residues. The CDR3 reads CAWGTSSRGFYNEQFF. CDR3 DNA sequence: TGTGCCTGGGGGACTTCTAGCAGGGGGTTTTACAATGAGCAGTTCTTC.